This T cell receptor beta chain was sequenced for a study of T cell responses to AZD1222 COVID-19 vaccine. With respect to this clone: Its cognate antigen is unknown.

TCRdb's copy holds only in-frame clones and misses some; the assay was immunoSEQ multiplex PCR. There are roughly 110,000 clones in the sample; about 90% occur only once, and about 20% lies in the top ten. V trimming: 3 bases; J trimming: 8 bases; junction bases outside the gene matches: 7. CDR3 length: 14 residues. CDR1 and CDR2 (germline): SGHNT, YENEEA. Overall study results and limits: An increase in Spike-specific TCR breadth and depth was observed after two AZD1222 doses.

The source material was peripheral blood, sampled on day 0 of AZD1222 vaccination. The source of this sequence is an adult in good health. V usage is TRBV11-3 and J usage is TRBJ2-1; TRBD1 matches at 7 bases. The CDR3 region is CASSLGQSEHEQFF. The CDR3 region has the DNA TGTGCCAGCAGCTTGGGACAGTCGGAGCATGAGCAGTTCTTC.